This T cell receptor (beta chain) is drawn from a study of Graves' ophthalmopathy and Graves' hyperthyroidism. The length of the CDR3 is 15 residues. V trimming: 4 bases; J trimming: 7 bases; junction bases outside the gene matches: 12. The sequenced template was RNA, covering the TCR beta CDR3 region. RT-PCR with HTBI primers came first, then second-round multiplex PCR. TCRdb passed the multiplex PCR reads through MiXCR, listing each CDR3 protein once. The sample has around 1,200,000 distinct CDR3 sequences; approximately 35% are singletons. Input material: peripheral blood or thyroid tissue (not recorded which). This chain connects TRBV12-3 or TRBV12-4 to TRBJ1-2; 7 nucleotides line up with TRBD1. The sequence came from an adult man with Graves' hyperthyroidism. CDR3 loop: CASSYRGAEVSGYTF. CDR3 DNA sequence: TGTGCCAGCAGTTACAGGGGAGCGGAGGTCAGTGGCTACACCTTC.